This is a list of T cell receptor beta chains from one sample in a study of spatial heterogeneity in lung cancer. Each CDR3 protein is one row after TCRdb ran MiXCR on the 5' RACE reads. The table records tens of thousands of distinct CDR3 sequences, around 5.2% of them present only once. The source was PBMCs, collected at surgery. These receptors all come from a female donor with early-stage non-small cell lung cancer. Each CDR3 is given with its conserved first and last residue. The D gene is left open where the match is weak. Rows give clone size only sometimes, using once, few, many, or a class for an expanded clone.

D	V	size	J	CDR3	DNA
.	TRBV4-3	many	TRBJ2-4	CASSQDRTDKNIQYF	TGCGCCAGCAGCCAAGATCGGACAGACAAAAACATTCAGTACTTC
.	TRBV7-2	many	TRBJ2-1	CASSLVHASSYNEQFF	TGTGCCAGCAGCTTAGTACATGCCAGCTCCTACAATGAGCAGTTCTTC
.	TRBV4-1	many	TRBJ2-3	CASSQEVRGLRTDTQYF	TGCGCCAGCAGCCAAGAGGTCCGAGGACTCCGCACAGATACGCAGTATTTT
.	TRBV7-9	many	TRBJ2-3	CASSPLVTDTQYF	TGTGCCAGCAGCCCTCTGGTCACAGATACGCAGTATTTT
.	TRBV29-1	many	TRBJ2-1	CSVEEETGLNEQFF	TGCAGCGTCGAGGAGGAGACGGGTCTAAATGAGCAGTTCTTC
.	TRBV7-9	many	TRBJ1-1	CASPQGDGTEAFF	TGTGCCAGCCCACAGGGAGATGGGACTGAAGCTTTCTTT
.	TRBV10-3	many	TRBJ2-3	CAISDVDMEDTQYF	TGTGCCATCAGTGACGTAGACATGGAGGATACGCAGTATTTT
TRBD2	TRBV7-2	many	TRBJ2-7	CASSLSGGAPREQYF	TGTGCCAGCAGCCTTAGCGGGGGGGCCCCGAGGGAGCAGTACTTC
TRBD1	TRBV20-1	few	TRBJ2-3	CSARDPGTGGTDTQYF	TGCAGTGCTAGAGATCCCGGGACAGGGGGCACAGATACGCAGTATTTT
TRBD1	TRBV7-9	.	TRBJ2-7	CASSQSAGTGVSYEQYF	TGTGCCAGCAGCCAAAGTGCCGGGACAGGGGTCTCCTACGAGCAGTACTTC
TRBD1	TRBV9	many	TRBJ1-3	CASSATGALSGNTIYF	TGTGCCAGCAGCGCTACAGGGGCCCTCTCTGGAAACACCATATATTTT
.	TRBV20-1	few	TRBJ1-6	CSASPVEGSYNSPLHF	TGCAGTGCGAGCCCGGTGGAAGGCTCCTATAATTCACCCCTCCACTTT
.	TRBV2	many	TRBJ2-5	CASSESIGGGVLQETQYF	TGTGCCAGCAGTGAGTCTATTGGTGGCGGGGTCCTACAAGAGACCCAGTACTTC
TRBD2	TRBV27	many	TRBJ2-1	CASSLRTSGAYNEQFF	TGTGCCAGCAGTTTACGGACTAGCGGGGCCTACAATGAGCAGTTCTTC
TRBD2	TRBV5-4	.	TRBJ2-5	CASSLLASETQYF	TGTGCCAGCAGCTTACTAGCGTCCGAGACCCAGTACTTC
TRBD1	TRBV5-4	many	TRBJ2-7	CASSHGQGWSYEQYF	TGTGCCAGCAGCCACGGACAGGGGTGGTCCTACGAGCAGTACTTC
.	TRBV20-1	many	TRBJ1-3	CSAIGQYSGNTIYF	TGCAGTGCAATTGGACAGTACTCTGGAAACACCATATATTTT
.	TRBV7-2	medium-sized	TRBJ1-4	CASSLTGLNEKLFF	TGTGCCAGCAGCTTGACAGGCCTTAATGAAAAACTGTTTTTT
TRBD1	TRBV24-1	.	TRBJ1-1	CATSDSRQGTQPEAFF	TGTGCCACCAGTGATTCCAGACAGGGGACGCAACCTGAAGCTTTCTTT
.	TRBV6-1	many	TRBJ1-1	CASSFFHRGQGGTEAFF	TGTGCCAGCAGTTTTTTCCACCGAGGGCAGGGCGGCACTGAAGCTTTCTTT
TRBD1	TRBV2	many	TRBJ2-1	CASSGDRGDEQFF	TGTGCCAGCAGTGGGGACAGGGGCGATGAGCAGTTCTTC
.	TRBV10-1	many	TRBJ2-7	CASSESMTDEQYF	TGCGCCAGCAGTGAGTCGATGACAGACGAGCAGTACTTC
.	TRBV4-3	few	TRBJ1-5	CASSQDFSRPQHF	TGCGCCAGCAGCCAAGATTTTTCTCGGCCCCAGCATTTT